Listed below are T cell receptor beta chains from one sample, sequenced in a study of blood T cell repertoires in COVID-19. Only in-frame clones appear in the TCRdb table, and some are missing; sequencing was by immunoSEQ multiplex PCR. This sample has about 200,000 clones; about four fifths occur once, and the top ten carry approximately 8%. The sequenced sample was peripheral blood. These receptors were obtained from a woman between 45 and 60 years old with active or convalescent COVID-19. Both conserved end residues are trimmed from each CDR3. Clone size is not always given. Where it is, it says once, few, many or a class for expanded clones.

len: 12; j_gene: TRBJ2-7; v_gene: TRBV27; abundance: -; CDR3aa: ASRGERDSYEQY
len: 13; j_gene: TRBJ1-2; v_gene: TRBV15; abundance: -; CDR3aa: ATSGGGSGYYGYT
len: 11; j_gene: TRBJ1-4; v_gene: TRBV2; abundance: -; CDR3aa: ASSDGGVSKLF
len: 13; j_gene: TRBJ2-1; v_gene: TRBV24-1; abundance: few; CDR3aa: ATSDWTSGSNEQF
len: 13; j_gene: TRBJ2-7; v_gene: TRBV6-5; abundance: -; CDR3aa: ASSRGLAGLYEQY
len: 15; j_gene: TRBJ1-2; v_gene: TRBV24-1; abundance: -; CDR3aa: ATSDSQGAPANYGYT
len: 10; j_gene: TRBJ1-1; v_gene: TRBV10-2; abundance: -; CDR3aa: ASRADSAGAF
len: 13; j_gene: TRBJ2-1; v_gene: TRBV24-1; abundance: -; CDR3aa: ATSEPGLLYNEQF
len: 16; j_gene: TRBJ2-1; v_gene: TRBV13; abundance: -; CDR3aa: ASSPGLAGKSSYNEQF
len: 13; j_gene: TRBJ2-3; v_gene: TRBV29-1; abundance: once; CDR3aa: SAVALAGGQDTQY
len: 10; j_gene: TRBJ1-2; v_gene: TRBV9; abundance: -; CDR3aa: ASSPANYGYT
len: 12; j_gene: TRBJ1-6; v_gene: TRBV27; abundance: -; CDR3aa: ASSDYDYNSPLH
len: 17; j_gene: TRBJ2-6; v_gene: TRBV5-6; abundance: -; CDR3aa: ASSLGSGTDLSGANVLT
len: 9; j_gene: TRBJ2-7; v_gene: TRBV28; abundance: -; CDR3aa: ASSHRGEQY
len: 13; j_gene: TRBJ2-1; v_gene: TRBV21-1; abundance: -; CDR3aa: ASSRTSCPYNEQF
len: 11; j_gene: TRBJ1-2; v_gene: TRBV5-1; abundance: -; CDR3aa: ASSLDINYGYT
len: 14; j_gene: TRBJ1-4; v_gene: TRBV7-2; abundance: -; CDR3aa: ASSFPRTGENEKLF
len: 11; j_gene: TRBJ2-7; v_gene: TRBV19; abundance: once; CDR3aa: ASSMGLSYEQY
len: 10; j_gene: TRBJ1-2; v_gene: TRBV6-5; abundance: -; CDR3aa: ASSPGGYGYT
len: 13; j_gene: TRBJ1-5; v_gene: TRBV28; abundance: few; CDR3aa: ASSSREGGNQPQH
len: 12; j_gene: TRBJ1-1; v_gene: TRBV19; abundance: -; CDR3aa: ASSPGQDSTEAF
len: 11; j_gene: TRBJ2-2; v_gene: TRBV5-1; abundance: -; CDR3aa: ASSFGLTGELF
len: 13; j_gene: TRBJ1-4; v_gene: TRBV28; abundance: -; CDR3aa: ASSLGGTANEKLF
len: 12; j_gene: TRBJ1-4; v_gene: TRBV29-1; abundance: once; CDR3aa: SVERVGAREKLF
len: 12; j_gene: TRBJ1-6; v_gene: TRBV6-5; abundance: once; CDR3aa: ASTSTGGESPLH